The T cell receptor (beta chain) under discussion was sequenced for a study of spatial heterogeneity in lung cancer. For the study at large: Alpha-chain detections were consistently fewer than beta-chain detections among the sequences. Findings and limits, study-wide: Coverage estimated for tumor T cells reached roughly 7% for alpha chains and about 13% for beta chains. Tumor mutation count correlated with how many alpha and beta TCRs expanded intratumorally.

The time point was: sample taken at primary tumor resection. Unsorted whole RNA of tumor, nontumor lung or frozen PBMC was sequenced. Within the sample, this clonotype is medium-sized. Its antigen is as yet unknown. V shed 5 bases, J shed 5 bases, and the junction held 9 bases outside the gene matches. Germline CDR1 and CDR2: SGHTA and FQGNSA. CDR3 size: 14 residues. On each TCR cDNA molecule, a unique molecular identifier was present. TCRdb recomputed calls from the 5' RACE reads with MiXCR, one row per CDR3 protein. The sample lists about 5,900 distinct CDR3 sequences, under 20% occurring once. The chain carries TRBV7-2 and TRBJ2-7; 7 nucleotides line up with TRBD1. The sequencing used lung tumor tissue, collected at surgery. The receptor's source is a male donor with early-stage non-small cell lung cancer. CDR3 sequence: CASSPRQGVDEQYF. The CDR3 DNA reads TGTGCCAGCAGCCCTAGACAGGGTGTGGACGAGCAGTACTTC. The entire variable domain, with the rest obtained from reference TRBV7-2 and TRBJ2-7, is as follows: GAGVSQSPSNKVTEKGKDVELRCDPISGHTALYWYRQSLGQGLEFLIYFQGNSAPDKSGLPSDRFSAERTGGSVSTLTIQRTQQEDSAVYLCASSPRQGVDEQYFGPGTRLTVT.